Listed below are T cell receptor beta chains from one sample, sequenced in a study of PD-1 blockade in classical Hodgkin lymphoma. The protocol was immunoSEQ multiplex PCR, while the TCRdb copy is restricted to in-frame clones and leaves out a portion. Seen here are around 25,000 clones, approximately 80% observed once, and the top ten hold under 7%. The sequencing here drew on peripheral blood mononuclear cells (PBMCs), taken at baseline. These receptors originate from a human donor with classical Hodgkin lymphoma. The CDR3 runs from the conserved cysteine through the conserved F or W. Fields, in order: clone size, J gene, D gene, V gene, CDR3 protein, CDR3 DNA. A D gene is named only where the DNA matches it firmly. Size tells how often a clone was seen (once, few, many) or the class of an expanded clone, and some rows leave it out.

. TRBJ2-1 TRBD2 TRBV2 CASSGNSGEQFF TGTGCCAGCAGTGGAAATAGCGGGGAGCAGTTCTTC
. TRBJ1-1 TRBD1 TRBV6-4 CASRGQGAGGTEAFF TGTGCCAGCAGAGGACAGGGAGCAGGAGGCACTGAAGCTTTCTTT
once TRBJ1-5 . TRBV4-3 CASSRGQFNSNQPQHF TGCGCCAGCAGCCGAGGACAGTTTAATAGCAATCAGCCCCAGCATTTT
. TRBJ1-4 . TRBV28 CASSLVQFTAKLFF TGTGCCAGCAGTTTAGTGCAGTTTACCGCAAAACTGTTTTTT
few TRBJ2-1 TRBD1 TRBV5-4 CASSLSTGYNEQFF TGTGCCAGCAGCCTATCGACAGGGTACAATGAGCAGTTCTTC
once TRBJ1-1 . TRBV7-2 CASSLVWSAEAFF TGTGCCAGCAGCTTAGTTTGGTCAGCTGAAGCTTTCTTT
. TRBJ2-6 . TRBV7-9 CASSLAAVSGANVLTF TGTGCCAGCAGCTTAGCAGCGGTTTCTGGGGCCAACGTCCTGACTTTC
. TRBJ2-7 TRBD1 TRBV6-5 CASSLGQGTYEQYF TGTGCCAGCAGTCTGGGACAGGGAACCTACGAGCAGTACTTC
once TRBJ1-6 TRBD1 TRBV28 CASSLRRTGNNSPLHF TGTGCCAGCAGTTTACGACGGACAGGGAATAATTCACCCCTCCACTTT
. TRBJ1-1 TRBD1 TRBV14 CASSQGGGSAEAFF TGTGCCAGCAGCCAAGGAGGGGGCTCAGCTGAAGCTTTCTTT
. TRBJ2-5 . TRBV7-2 CASSKLDHQETQYF TGTGCCAGCAGCAAATTGGACCACCAAGAGACCCAGTACTTC
. TRBJ1-1 . TRBV7-8 CASSLVGGRGEAFF TGTGCCAGCAGCTTAGTCGGGGGGAGGGGTGAAGCTTTCTTT
once TRBJ1-6 . TRBV4-3 CASSQDSWGARSLLHF TGCGCCAGCAGCCAAGATAGTTGGGGGGCGCGTTCACTCCTCCACTTT
. TRBJ2-3 . TRBV18 CASSQLPSTDTQYF TGTGCCAGCTCGCAATTACCTAGCACAGATACGCAGTATTTT
. TRBJ2-2 . TRBV6-5 CASKQGRTYTGELFF TGTGCCAGCAAACAAGGACGGACCTACACCGGGGAGCTGTTTTTT
. TRBJ2-1 . TRBV6-1 CASIVQLSYNEQFF TGTGCCAGCATCGTCCAACTCTCCTACAATGAGCAGTTCTTC
. TRBJ1-2 . TRBV27 CASSSGFGYTF TGTGCCAGCAGTTCGGGTTTTGGCTACACCTTC
. TRBJ2-7 . TRBV7-6 CASSLNMGALSYEQYF TGTGCCAGCAGCCTCAATATGGGGGCCCTCTCCTACGAGCAGTACTTC
. TRBJ2-7 TRBD2 TRBV11-2 CASSIKLAGAYEQYF TGTGCCAGCAGCATTAAACTAGCGGGGGCTTACGAGCAGTACTTC
. TRBJ2-7 . TRBV5-5 CASSLGRVLYEQYF TGTGCCAGCAGCTTGGGCAGGGTACTCTACGAGCAGTACTTC
few TRBJ2-6 . TRBV5-1 CASSFGAYRSGANVLTF TGCGCCAGCAGCTTCGGGGCGTATAGGTCTGGGGCCAACGTCCTGACTTTC
once TRBJ2-3 TRBD1 TRBV18 CASSLQTGSTDTQYF TGTGCCAGCTCACTACAGACAGGGAGCACAGATACGCAGTATTTT
. TRBJ1-2 TRBD1 TRBV7-8 CASSSGPGQGNYGYTF TGTGCCAGCAGCTCCGGACCGGGACAGGGAAACTATGGCTACACCTTC
. TRBJ1-5 . TRBV30 CAWSVSQSNQPQHF TGTGCCTGGAGTGTATCGCAGAGCAATCAGCCCCAGCATTTT
. TRBJ1-2 . TRBV7-2 CASSLAEGLNGYTF TGTGCCAGCAGCTTAGCGGAGGGTTTAAATGGCTACACCTTC
. TRBJ2-1 TRBD2 TRBV2 CASSEWDGRDDEQFF TGTGCCAGCAGTGAATGGGATGGGAGGGACGATGAGCAGTTCTTC
. TRBJ1-2 . TRBV19 CASSTRKKDLGGYTF TGTGCCAGTAGTACCCGAAAAAAAGACCTAGGTGGCTACACCTTC
. TRBJ1-1 TRBD1 TRBV5-5 CASSLDRGRFTEAFF TGTGCCAGCAGCTTAGACAGGGGGCGTTTCACTGAAGCTTTCTTT
once TRBJ2-5 . TRBV5-1 CASSWRDSQETQYF TGCGCCAGCAGCTGGAGGGACAGTCAAGAGACCCAGTACTTC
. TRBJ2-3 TRBD1 TRBV5-1 CASSPRFRDRNTDTQYF TGCGCCAGCAGCCCCCGTTTCCGGGACAGGAACACAGATACGCAGTATTTT
. TRBJ2-3 TRBD2 TRBV7-7 CASSPGTSGAHDTQYF TGTGCTAGCAGCCCCGGGACTAGCGGGGCCCACGATACGCAGTATTTT
few TRBJ2-6 . TRBV6-5 CASSRGGANVLTF TGTGCCAGCAGCCGTGGGGGGGCCAACGTCCTGACTTTC
. TRBJ1-1 . TRBV10-3 CAISESAGVNTEAFF TGTGCCATCAGTGAGTCGGCAGGGGTGAACACTGAAGCTTTCTTT
. TRBJ2-5 TRBD1 TRBV29-1 CSVVRVKTTGFQETQYF TGCAGCGTTGTCCGTGTTAAGACGACAGGGTTCCAAGAGACCCAGTACTTC
once TRBJ2-7 . TRBV7-2 CASSSLGGGSSYEQYF TGTGCCAGCAGCTCCCTAGGGGGGGGGAGCTCCTACGAGCAGTACTTC
few TRBJ1-6 . TRBV27 CASSGGYSPLHF TGTGCCAGCAGTGGGGGATATTCACCCCTCCACTTT
few TRBJ1-2 . TRBV4-3 CASSRGGYTF TGCGCCAGCAGCCGGGGAGGCTACACCTTC
medium-sized TRBJ1-3 . TRBV6-1 CASSKTDSGNTIYF TGTGCCAGCAGCAAGACGGATTCTGGAAACACCATATATTTT
once TRBJ2-5 TRBD2 TRBV4-1 CASSLSSGALQETQYF TGCGCCAGCAGCCTGTCTAGCGGAGCCCTCCAAGAGACCCAGTACTTC
. TRBJ2-5 TRBD2 TRBV18 CASSPLERGGRETQYF TGTGCCAGCTCACCACTCGAGCGGGGGGGCCGGGAGACCCAGTACTTC
. TRBJ2-3 . TRBV27 CASRRRGGSTDTQYF TGTGCCAGCAGACGGAGAGGGGGAAGCACAGATACGCAGTATTTT
. TRBJ2-2 . TRBV18 CASSPIQGNTGELFF TGTGCCAGCTCACCAATACAGGGGAACACCGGGGAGCTGTTTTTT
. TRBJ2-1 . TRBV4-3 CASSQEMSGVNEQFF TGCGCCAGCAGCCAAGAAATGTCGGGCGTCAATGAGCAGTTCTTC
. TRBJ2-2 TRBD2 TRBV7-2 CASSGTLAGGSGELFF TGTGCCAGCAGCGGGACTTTAGCGGGGGGATCAGGGGAGCTGTTTTTT
. TRBJ2-1 . TRBV5-6 CASSLAWQEQFF TGTGCCAGCAGCTTGGCGTGGCAGGAGCAGTTCTTC
. TRBJ2-2 TRBD2 TRBV13 CASSRRLAEGWNTGELFF TGTGCCAGCAGCCGACGACTAGCGGAGGGGTGGAACACCGGGGAGCTGTTTTTT
. TRBJ1-2 TRBD1 TRBV6-6 CASSPGGGYGYTF TGTGCCAGCAGCCCAGGGGGGGGCTATGGCTACACCTTC
few TRBJ2-5 . TRBV5-4 CASSLWGLQETQYF TGTGCCAGCAGCTTGTGGGGGTTGCAAGAGACCCAGTACTTC
. TRBJ2-2 . TRBV7-9 CASSLAQGTNTGELFF TGTGCCAGCAGCTTAGCTCAGGGTACGAACACCGGGGAGCTGTTTTTT
. TRBJ2-1 . TRBV4-2 CASSPSTGGAVSYNEQFF TGTGCCAGCAGCCCAAGTACCGGTGGGGCGGTATCCTACAATGAGCAGTTCTTC
. TRBJ2-2 TRBD1 TRBV11-2 CASSPDRGPGELFF TGTGCCAGCAGCCCTGACAGGGGGCCCGGGGAGCTGTTTTTT
once TRBJ1-2 . TRBV6-5 CASSRLDGYGYTF TGTGCCAGCAGTCGCTTGGACGGCTATGGCTACACCTTC
once TRBJ1-4 . TRBV5-1 CASSPDSPNEKLFF TGCGCCAGCAGCCCGGACAGTCCTAATGAAAAACTGTTTTTT
medium-sized TRBJ2-7 . TRBV30 CAWSPQAYEQYF TGTGCCTGGAGTCCCCAGGCCTACGAGCAGTACTTC
. TRBJ2-7 . TRBV5-4 CASSLGPFYEQYF TGTGCCAGCAGCCTCGGACCCTTCTACGAGCAGTACTTC